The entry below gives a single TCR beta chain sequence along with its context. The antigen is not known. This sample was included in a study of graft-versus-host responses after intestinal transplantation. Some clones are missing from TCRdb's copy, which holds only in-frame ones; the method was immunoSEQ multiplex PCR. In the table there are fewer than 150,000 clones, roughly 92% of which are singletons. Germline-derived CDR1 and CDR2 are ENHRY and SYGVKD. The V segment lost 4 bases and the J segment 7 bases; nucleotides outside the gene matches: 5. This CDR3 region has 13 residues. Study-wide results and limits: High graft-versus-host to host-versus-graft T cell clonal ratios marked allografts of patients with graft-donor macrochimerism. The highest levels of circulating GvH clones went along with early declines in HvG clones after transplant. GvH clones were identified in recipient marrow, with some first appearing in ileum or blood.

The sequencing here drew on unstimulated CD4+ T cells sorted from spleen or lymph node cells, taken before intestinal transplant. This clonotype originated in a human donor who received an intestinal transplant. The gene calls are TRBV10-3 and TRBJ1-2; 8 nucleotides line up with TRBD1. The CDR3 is CAISAAQGGGYTF. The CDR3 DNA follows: TGTGCCATCAGTGCAGCACAGGGGGGTGGCTACACCTTC.